The 11 T cell receptor beta chains given below trace back to one sample, sequenced in a study of T cell repertoires in cytomegalovirus infection. TCRdb re-called the reads through MiXCR, storing one row per CDR3 protein. The data show some 500,000 distinct CDR3 sequences, under 45% seen once. These TCRs' antigens remain unknown. The source material was cultured PBMCs, sampled from culture after CMV antigen stimulation. The receptors stem from a human donor in good health (CMV status not recorded). Some clones in this sample may be carry-over from other donors' samples.

The DNA for the CDR3 is TGTGCCAGCAGTTTGAAGGGCTCAAAAGCTTTCTTT. Translation: CASSLKGSKAFF. The chain couples TRBV12-3 or TRBV12-4 to TRBJ1-1; no reliable D call. This CDR3 region has 12 residues. Deletions cut 3 bases from V and 9 bases from J, with 11 bases between.

This clonotype was seen a few times. This chain uses TRBV20-1 with TRBJ2-1; possible D gene TRBD2, 6 bases. Trimming left V 0 bases short and J 2 bases short, with 14 bases between. Germline-derived CDR1 and CDR2 are DFQATT and SNEGSKA (reference sequence). This CDR3 comprises 16 residues. The CDR3, as DNA: TGCAGTGCTAGAGATCAGGAGGGGTTTACCTACAATGAGCAGTTCTTC. The encoded protein is CSARDQEGFTYNEQFF.

V and J are TRBV12-3 or TRBV12-4 and TRBJ2-1, with D hard to call. V was shortened by 6 bases and J by 12 bases, with 15 bases between the two germline ends. The length of the CDR3 is 12 residues. The CDR3 DNA is TGTGCCAGCAGCCTCAGTAGTGAGGTGCAGTTCTTC. Translation: CASSLSSEVQFF.

The chain joins TRBV6-2 or TRBV6-3 to TRBJ2-5; TRBD1 aligns across 7 bases. The CDR3 runs 14 residues. Trimming at V came to 8 bases and at J to 4 bases, leaving 10 bases not matched to a gene. CDR1 and CDR2 from the germline V gene are MNHEY and SVGEGT. The DNA for the CDR3 is TGTGCCAGCCGAAGAGGGGGCGAGGGAGAGACCCAGTACTTC. The encoded protein is CASRRGGEGETQYF.

The chain couples TRBV6-4 to TRBJ2-3; the match to TRBD2 covers 7 bases. This CDR3 is 13 amino acids long. The ends lost 0 bases at V and 9 bases at J; junction bases unmatched: 3. Germline V gives CDR1 MRHNA, CDR2 SNTAGT. CDR3 coding DNA: TGTGCCAGCAGTGACTCGAGCGGGATCACGCAGTATTTT. It specifies CASSDSSGITQYF.

V gene TRBV20-1 combines with J gene TRBJ2-4; TRBD2 might be the D (6 bases). The CDR3 has 15 amino acids. Trimming left V 1 base short and J 7 bases short, with 17 bases between. Germline CDR1 and CDR2: DFQATT and SNEGSKA (reference sequence). Written as DNA, the CDR3 is TGCAGTGCTAGAGTTCCCTTTGGGGGGACTAACATTCAGTACTTC. It is translated as CSARVPFGGTNIQYF.

This clonotype occurred a few times. The V call is TRBV7-2, the J call TRBJ2-3; 8 nucleotides agree with TRBD1. The CDR3 is 14 residues long. Germline lookup yields CDR1 SGHTA and CDR2 FQGNSA. Trimming removed 3 bases from V and 6 bases from J; junction bases left unmatched: 5. The CDR3 sequence is CASSFGQGFDTQYF. The CDR3, as DNA: TGTGCCAGCAGCTTTGGACAGGGTTTTGATACGCAGTATTTT.

V and J are TRBV29-1 and TRBJ2-2; a possible D gene is TRBD1 (5 bases). The CDR3 length is 14 residues. Germline CDR1 reads SQVTM; CDR2 reads ANQGSEA. V was clipped by 6 bases and J by 0 bases, with 11 bases between them. The CDR3 nucleotides are TGCAGCGTCCGGACACAGTCGAACACCGGGGAGCTGTTTTTT. It codes for CSVRTQSNTGELFF.

This clonotype has only one observation. The chain is built from TRBV9 and TRBJ2-4; 8 nucleotides line up with TRBD2. V lost 3 bases to trimming and J lost 8 bases; unmatched junction nucleotides: 7. Germline V gene data show CDR1 as SGDLS and CDR2 as YYNGEE. The CDR3 is 14 amino acids. CDR3 nucleotides: TGTGCCAGCAGCGGCGGACTAGCCCCAGACATTCAGTACTTC. It yields the protein CASSGGLAPDIQYF.

This clonotype was picked up a small number of times. This chain uses TRBV6-1 with TRBJ2-7; weak D call: TRBD1 (9 bases). This CDR3 comprises 16 residues. Trimming left V 5 bases short and J 5 bases short, with 22 bases between. Per germline, CDR1 MNHNS and CDR2 SASEGT. This CDR3 reads CASSYGGGTGKNEQYF. Written as DNA, the CDR3 is TGTGCCAGCAGTTACGGGGGGGGGACAGGGAAGAACGAGCAGTACTTC.

This rearrangement joins TRBV4-1 to TRBJ1-2; D is unresolved. V was pared by 2 bases and J by 7 bases, with 14 bases between. The CDR3 spans 14 residues. Looked up from germline, CDR1 is MGHRA and CDR2 is YSYEKL. CDR3 region: CASSQSVRARGYTF. The CDR3 DNA reads TGCGCCAGCAGCCAAAGTGTACGGGCTCGTGGCTACACCTTC.